Presented here are 31 T cell receptor beta chains from one specimen sequenced in a study of blood T cells in healthy people across ages. It was with a sample-barcoded 5' primer and a J-beta primer mix that a second PCR of about 6 to 12 cycles was run. Using its own MiXCR run on the 5' RACE reads, TCRdb lists one record per CDR3 protein. The table records roughly 860,000 distinct CDR3 sequences, 62% of them present only once. Sample: blood. The receptors derive from a man aged 25 to 40 in good health.

This sequence joins TRBV12-3 or TRBV12-4 and TRBJ2-1; possibly TRBD1 or TRBD2 for D (5 bases each). The DNA end favors TRBJ2-7, so the J call may be wrong. CDR3 length equals 16 residues. CDR3 in amino acids: CASSFLRDPHYNEQYF. The CDR3 nucleotides read TGTGCCAGCAGTTTCCTACGGGACCCCCACTACAATGAGCAGTACTTC.

The J gene is TRBJ2-1, the V gene TRBV12-3 or TRBV12-4; 8 bases align to TRBD2. The CDR3 has 16 residues. The V segment lost 5 bases and the J segment 0 bases; nucleotides outside the gene matches: 6. CDR3 amino acids: CASSRGGRGSYNEQFF. DNA for the CDR3: TGTGCCAGCAGTCGGGGGGGCAGGGGCTCCTACAATGAGCAGTTCTTC.

The rearrangement links TRBV27 to TRBJ1-2; D remains ambiguous. Germline V lookup: CDR1 MNHEY, CDR2 SMNVEV (reference sequence). The CDR3 contains 13 residues. V dropped 2 bases and J dropped 5 bases, with 9 bases sitting between them. The CDR3 region is CASSLSPRYGYTF. Written as DNA, the CDR3 is TGTGCCAGCAGTTTAAGTCCTAGATATGGCTACACCTTC.

The chain is built from TRBV2 and TRBJ2-5; no clear D. Looked up from germline, CDR1 is SNHLY and CDR2 is FYNNEI. Trimming stripped 3 bases from V and 5 bases from J, with 16 bases between. This CDR3 is built from 15 residues. The CDR3 coding sequence is TGTGCCAGCAGTGACGTGGCCGCCGCCGCGGAGACCCAGTACTTC. The encoded protein is CASSDVAAAAETQYF.

This clonotype was seen more than once but under ten times. The chain has TRBV6-2 or TRBV6-3 and TRBJ1-2, with D tentatively TRBD1 (5 bases). Germline-derived CDR1 and CDR2 are MNHEY and SVGEGT. The CDR3 has 16 amino acids. The V and J ends lost 2 bases and 4 bases respectively, with 17 bases between them. The CDR3 DNA reads as TGTGCCAGCAGTTACCGTCCCGGGGCCTACGCCTATGGCTACACCTTC. Translating gives CASSYRPGAYAYGYTF.

The V and J genes are TRBV9 and TRBJ2-1; 8 bases line up with TRBD1. Germline-derived CDR1 and CDR2 are SGDLS and YYNGEE. This CDR3 contains 15 residues. J was trimmed by 2 bases and V by 5 bases; bases with no gene match: 6. The CDR3 DNA sequence: TGTGCCAGCAGTGAGACAGGGGATCCCTACAATGAGCAGTTCTTC. Translated: CASSETGDPYNEQFF.

In this sample, this clonotype turned up many times. V gene TRBV6-6 combines with J gene TRBJ2-3; unclear D gene. Per germline, CDR1 MNHNY and CDR2 SVGAGI (reference sequence). V lost 1 base to trimming and J lost 0 bases, with 2 bases between them. The CDR3 consists of 13 residues. DNA of the CDR3: TGTGCCAGCAGTTACTACAGCACAGATACGCAGTATTTT. Translating gives CASSYYSTDTQYF.

The chain joins TRBV29-1 to TRBJ2-1, with TRBD1 identical over 7 bases. CDR1 SQVTM and CDR2 ANQGSEA come from the germline V gene. The CDR3 sequence is 13 residues long. J lost 0 bases, V lost 6 bases, and 2 bases had no gene match. CDR3 in amino acids: CSVGQYSYNEQFF. The DNA of the CDR3 is TGCAGCGTGGGACAGTACTCCTACAATGAGCAGTTCTTC.

J is TRBJ2-3 and V is TRBV5-6, with D tentatively TRBD1 (5 bases). The germline CDR1 and CDR2 sequences are SGHDT and YYEEEE. V was cut by 4 bases and J by 2 bases, with 8 bases left in between. The CDR3 runs 13 residues. CDR3 DNA: TGTGCCAGCAGCAAGACAGTCACAGATACGCAGTATTTT. Its translation is CASSKTVTDTQYF.

This clonotype was seen a handful of times. J is TRBJ2-5 and V is TRBV7-2, with D tentatively TRBD1 (6 bases). Germline V gene sequence: CDR1 SGHTA, CDR2 FQGNSA. This CDR3 contains 15 residues. V was cut by 6 bases and J by 3 bases, with 17 bases left in between. The DNA of the CDR3 is TGTGCCAGCAGTCCGACAGGTCTCATTAAAGAGACCCAGTACTTC. This codes for CASSPTGLIKETQYF.

The genes are TRBV2 and TRBJ2-7, with 8 bases matching TRBD1. V was clipped by 1 base and J by 4 bases; unmatched bases: 9. Per germline, CDR1 SNHLY and CDR2 FYNNEI. The CDR3 runs to 16 residues. In DNA, the CDR3 is TGTGCCAGCAGTGAAGGGCCGGGACAGGCGGGGTACGAGCAGTACTTC. Translating gives CASSEGPGQAGYEQYF.

The V and J genes are TRBV27 and TRBJ2-7; TRBD1 is a possible D gene (6 bases). CDR1 is MNHEY and CDR2 is SMNVEV in the germline V gene (reference sequence). The CDR3 has 12 residues. Trimming pared 5 bases from V and 5 bases from J, leaving 10 bases between. The CDR3 DNA reads TGTGCCAGCAGTCCGAGGGGGAACGAGCAGTACTTC. As protein: CASSPRGNEQYF.

J is TRBJ1-4 and V is TRBV6-5; D unresolved. Germline assignment: CDR1 MNHEY and CDR2 SVGAGI. The ends were cut back, 7 bases at V and 0 bases at J, with 12 bases in the middle. This CDR3 contains 15 residues. The CDR3 DNA is TGTGCCAGCACTTTTAAGGGAGCAACTAATGAAAAACTGTTTTTT. Amino acids: CASTFKGATNEKLFF.

In regard to this clonotype: The germline gene is not matched at one end of the junction; a read error may be the cause. The chain uses TRBV6-5 and TRBJ2-2, with D perhaps matching TRBD1 (5 bases). CDR3 length: 16 residues. Looked up from germline, CDR1 is MNHEY and CDR2 is SVGAGI. This CDR3 reads CVSSYQGRVNTGELFF. The CDR3 DNA reads as TGTGTCAGCAGTTACCAGGGCAGGGTGAACACCGGGGAGCTGTTTTTT.

The rearrangement uses TRBV2 and TRBJ2-3, with 7 positions matching TRBD1. This CDR3 contains 15 residues. Germline V gene sequence: CDR1 SNHLY, CDR2 FYNNEI. Unmatched junction bases numbered 6, after V lost 6 bases and J lost 0 bases. This CDR3 is CASRRGQVSTDTQYF. CDR3 DNA sequence: TGTGCCAGCAGGAGGGGGCAGGTCAGCACAGATACGCAGTATTTT.

The J gene is TRBJ2-7, the V gene TRBV9; D not resolved. V was trimmed by 3 bases and J by 4 bases, leaving 11 bases between them. Germline V lookup: CDR1 SGDLS, CDR2 YYNGEE. The CDR3 consists of 13 residues. For the CDR3, the DNA is TGTGCCAGCAGCGGAACCCCCGGGTACGAGCAGTACTTC. Amino acids: CASSGTPGYEQYF.

The rearrangement joins TRBV7-2 to TRBJ1-2; D perhaps matches TRBD1 (5 bases). Between the trimmed V and J ends, which lost 5 bases and 8 bases, there was a span of 18 bases. In germline, CDR1 is SGHTA, CDR2 FQGNSA. This CDR3 region has 14 residues. Here the CDR3 reads CASSPRQSGRGYTF. The CDR3 DNA sequence: TGTGCCAGCAGCCCTCGACAGTCTGGAAGGGGCTACACCTTC.

The chain joins TRBV9 to TRBJ2-5; D not resolved. The J call may be faulty, since TRBJ2-7 better matches the DNA end. The CDR3 runs 13 residues. Germline assignment: CDR1 SGDLS and CDR2 YYNGEE. CDR3 sequence reads: CASSPYSRSEQYF. DNA for the CDR3: TGTGCCAGCAGCCCATATAGTCGTTCCGAGCAGTACTTC.

J is TRBJ1-5 and V is TRBV5-1, with D uncertain. This CDR3 has 16 amino acids. Trimming stripped 2 bases from V and 2 bases from J, with 14 bases between. Germline lookup yields CDR1 SGHRS and CDR2 YFSETQ. The CDR3 DNA reads TGCGCCAGCAGCTTCACGTCCCTCGGGGGCAATCAGCCCCAGCATTTT. Its protein is CASSFTSLGGNQPQHF.

In its sample, this clonotype was seen a few times. This chain connects TRBV6-6 to TRBJ2-7, with no clear D. This CDR3 region has 14 residues. Germline CDR1 reads MNHNY; CDR2 reads SVGAGI (reference sequence). V was shortened by 0 bases and J by 2 bases, with 8 bases between the two germline ends. CDR3 bases: TGTGCCAGCAGTTACTCTCAAGGGACCTACGAGCAGTACTTC. Residues: CASSYSQGTYEQYF.

The chain is built from TRBV7-6 and TRBJ1-6, with 9 bases that match TRBD1. V was clipped by 4 bases and J by 7 bases; unmatched bases: 11. This CDR3 comprises 17 residues. Germline CDR1 is SGHVS and CDR2 is FNYEAQ. The CDR3 region is CASSSLYRGQGNSPLHF. Written as DNA, the CDR3 is TGTGCCAGCAGCTCGCTCTACCGGGGACAGGGAAATTCACCCCTCCACTTT.

Only a few counts were recorded for this clonotype. The chain combines TRBV27 with TRBJ2-7; possibly TRBD1 for D (5 bases). Germline CDR1 and CDR2: MNHEY and SMNVEV (reference sequence). V was clipped by 1 base and J by 0 bases, with 10 bases between them. This CDR3 has 15 residues. CDR3 nucleotides: TGTGCCAGCAGTTTATGGCAGGGAAGCTCCTACGAGCAGTACTTC. This encodes CASSLWQGSSYEQYF.

This chain uses TRBV20-1 with TRBJ2-7; 9 nucleotides match TRBD2. The CDR3 covers 15 residues. The V segment lost 3 bases and the J segment 3 bases; nucleotides outside the gene matches: 9. Germline V CDR1 and CDR2: DFQATT, SNEGSKA (reference sequence). CDR3 DNA: TGCAGTGCTAGGATCCCGGGACTAGCATACTACGAGCAGTACTTC. Its translation: CSARIPGLAYYEQYF.

V gene TRBV20-1 combines with J gene TRBJ2-2; 10 bases match TRBD1. The CDR3 length is 16 residues. Germline CDR1 reads DFQATT; CDR2 reads SNEGSKA (reference sequence). Germline trimming cut 5 bases from V and 3 bases from J; bases unmatched to any gene: 9. The CDR3 is CSARIGDRGDTGELFF. The DNA of the CDR3 is TGCAGTGCTCGAATCGGGGACAGGGGCGACACCGGGGAGCTGTTTTTT.

The V and J genes are TRBV4-2 and TRBJ1-6; TRBD1 aligns across 11 bases. The CDR3 is made up of 16 amino acids. With V trimmed by 1 base and J by 10 bases, 6 bases remained unmatched. Germline-derived CDR1 and CDR2 are LGHNA and YNFKEQ. CDR3 DNA: TGTGCCAGCAGCCAAGGTTGGACAGGGGGCGGCTCACCCCTCCACTTT. Amino acid sequence: CASSQGWTGGGSPLHF.

This clonotype was recorded a few times. This chain joins TRBV12-3 or TRBV12-4 and TRBJ2-1, with D perhaps TRBD1 (6 bases). Between the trimmed V and J ends, which lost 3 bases and 2 bases, there was a span of 11 bases. This CDR3 comprises 15 residues. The chain's CDR3 is CASSLKGDAYNEQFF. Written as DNA, the CDR3 is TGTGCCAGCAGTTTGAAGGGGGACGCCTACAATGAGCAGTTCTTC.

The gene calls are TRBV7-9 and TRBJ1-1; no clear D gene. CDR3 size: 12 residues. Trimming stripped 1 base from V and 7 bases from J, with 7 bases between. The germline CDR1 and CDR2 sequences are SEHNR and FQNEAQ (reference sequence). CDR3 region: CASSLVGGEAFF. The CDR3 DNA sequence: TGTGCCAGCAGCTTAGTGGGCGGTGAAGCTTTCTTT.

The rearrangement joins TRBV5-1 to TRBJ2-3; TRBD2 is a possible D gene (5 bases). Germline V gives CDR1 SGHRS, CDR2 YFSETQ. The CDR3 is made up of 15 amino acids. V lost 0 bases and J 5 bases, leaving 13 bases between the germline ends. The CDR3 region is CASSLGETHVDTQYF. DNA of the CDR3: TGCGCCAGCAGCTTGGGGGAGACGCACGTAGATACGCAGTATTTT.

The chain is built from TRBV7-2 and TRBJ1-5, with 8 bases lining up with TRBD1. CDR3 size: 13 residues. V dropped 6 bases and J dropped 5; count of bases not matched to a gene: 3. CDR1 is SGHTA and CDR2 is FQGNSA in the germline V gene. CDR3 sequence: CASRSGGDQPQHF. The DNA of the CDR3 is TGTGCCAGCAGATCAGGGGGCGATCAGCCCCAGCATTTT.

The chain recombines TRBV29-1 with TRBJ1-2; D remains ambiguous. The germline CDR1 and CDR2 sequences are SQVTM and ANQGSEA. The CDR3 loop spans 15 amino acids. V was trimmed by 4 bases and J by 3 bases, leaving 18 bases between them. The CDR3 protein is CSVVSGRTDDYGYTF. CDR3 nucleotides: TGCAGCGTTGTTTCTGGACGGACGGATGACTATGGCTACACCTTC.

The chain employs TRBV20-1 and TRBJ1-2; a possible D gene is TRBD1 (6 bases). Germline values: CDR1 DFQATT, CDR2 SNEGSKA (reference sequence). Trimming took off 1 base at V and 7 bases at J, with 13 bases between the two ends. This CDR3 spans 13 amino acids. CDR3 residues: CSARATGTVGYTF. DNA for the CDR3: TGCAGTGCTAGAGCAACAGGGACCGTTGGCTACACCTTC.